This TCR beta chain comes out of a study of shared T cell receptors in the human thymus. Method: immunoSEQ multiplex PCR; TCRdb's copy keeps in-frame clones and lacks some. The sample has hundreds of thousands of clones, approximately 87% seen once; the top ten hold roughly 0.0094%. Germline V CDR1 and CDR2: LGHNT, FRNRAP. Trimming stripped 5 bases from V and 5 bases from J, with 21 bases between. There are 16 residues in the CDR3. The data were also submitted as part of a second study, on human thymus T cells. That study reports: What related research reported was that thymic repertoires overlapped highly among unrelated individuals.

The sequence was obtained from a boy in the first two years of life with a congenital heart defect. The gene calls are TRBV12-5 and TRBJ1-2; D is possibly TRBD1 (5 bases). The sample was thymocytes. For the CDR3, the DNA is TGTGCTAGTGGTCCTGGGGGGGATCCGCGACTATATGGCTACACCTTC. It is translated as CASGPGGDPRLYGYTF.